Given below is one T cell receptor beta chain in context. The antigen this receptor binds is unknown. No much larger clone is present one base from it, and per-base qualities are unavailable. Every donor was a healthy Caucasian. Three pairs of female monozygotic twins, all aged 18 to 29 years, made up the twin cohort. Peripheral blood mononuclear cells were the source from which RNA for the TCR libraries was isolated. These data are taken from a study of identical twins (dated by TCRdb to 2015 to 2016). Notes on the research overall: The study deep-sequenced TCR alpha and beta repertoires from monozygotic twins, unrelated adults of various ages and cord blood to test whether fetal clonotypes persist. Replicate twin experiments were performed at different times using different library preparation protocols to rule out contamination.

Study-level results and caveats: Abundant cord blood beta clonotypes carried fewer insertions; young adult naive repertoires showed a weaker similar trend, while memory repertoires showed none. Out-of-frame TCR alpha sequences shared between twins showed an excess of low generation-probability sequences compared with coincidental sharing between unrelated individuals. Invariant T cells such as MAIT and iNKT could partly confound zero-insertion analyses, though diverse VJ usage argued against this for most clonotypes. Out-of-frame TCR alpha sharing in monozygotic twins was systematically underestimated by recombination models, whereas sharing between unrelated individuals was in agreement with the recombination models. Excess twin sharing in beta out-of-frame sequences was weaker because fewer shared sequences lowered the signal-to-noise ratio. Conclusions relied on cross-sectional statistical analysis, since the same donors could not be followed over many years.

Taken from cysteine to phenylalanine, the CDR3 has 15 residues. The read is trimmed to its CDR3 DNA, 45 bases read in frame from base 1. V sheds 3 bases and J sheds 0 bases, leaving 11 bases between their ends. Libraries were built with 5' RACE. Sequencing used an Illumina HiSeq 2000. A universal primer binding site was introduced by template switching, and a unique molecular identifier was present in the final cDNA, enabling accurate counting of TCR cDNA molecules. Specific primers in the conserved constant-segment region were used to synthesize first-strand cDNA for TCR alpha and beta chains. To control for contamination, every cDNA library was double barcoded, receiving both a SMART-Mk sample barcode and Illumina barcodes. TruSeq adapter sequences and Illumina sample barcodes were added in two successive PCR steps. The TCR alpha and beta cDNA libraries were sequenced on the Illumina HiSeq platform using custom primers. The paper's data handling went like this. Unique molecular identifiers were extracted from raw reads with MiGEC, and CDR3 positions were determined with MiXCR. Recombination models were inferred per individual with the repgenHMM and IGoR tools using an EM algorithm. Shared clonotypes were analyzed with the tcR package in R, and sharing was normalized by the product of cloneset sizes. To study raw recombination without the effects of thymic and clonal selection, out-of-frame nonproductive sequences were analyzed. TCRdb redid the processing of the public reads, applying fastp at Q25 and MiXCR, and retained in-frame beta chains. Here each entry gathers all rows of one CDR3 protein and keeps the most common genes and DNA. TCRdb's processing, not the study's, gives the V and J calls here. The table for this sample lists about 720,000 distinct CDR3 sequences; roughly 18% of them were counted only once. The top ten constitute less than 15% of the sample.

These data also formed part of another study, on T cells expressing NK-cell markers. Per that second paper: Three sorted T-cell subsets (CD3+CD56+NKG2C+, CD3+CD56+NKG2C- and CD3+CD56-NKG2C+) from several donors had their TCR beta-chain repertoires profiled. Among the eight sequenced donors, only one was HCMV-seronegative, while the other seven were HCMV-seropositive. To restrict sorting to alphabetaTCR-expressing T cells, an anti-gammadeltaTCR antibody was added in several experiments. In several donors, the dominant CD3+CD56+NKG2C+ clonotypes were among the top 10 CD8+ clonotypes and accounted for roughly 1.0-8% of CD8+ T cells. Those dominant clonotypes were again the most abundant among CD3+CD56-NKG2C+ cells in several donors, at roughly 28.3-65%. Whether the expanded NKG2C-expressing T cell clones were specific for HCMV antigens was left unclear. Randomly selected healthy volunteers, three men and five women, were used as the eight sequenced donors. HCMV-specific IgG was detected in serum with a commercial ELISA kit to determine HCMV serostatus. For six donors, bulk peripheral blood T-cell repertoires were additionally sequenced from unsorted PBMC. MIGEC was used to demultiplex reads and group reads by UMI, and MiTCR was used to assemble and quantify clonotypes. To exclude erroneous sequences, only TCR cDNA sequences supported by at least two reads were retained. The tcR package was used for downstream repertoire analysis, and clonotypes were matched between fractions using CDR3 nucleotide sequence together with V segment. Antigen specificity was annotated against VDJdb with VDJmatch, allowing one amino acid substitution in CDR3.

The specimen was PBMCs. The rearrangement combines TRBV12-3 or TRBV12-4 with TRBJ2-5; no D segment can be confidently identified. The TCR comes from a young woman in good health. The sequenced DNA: TGTGCCAGCAGTTTCTCCAGCGCCTACCAAGAGACCCAGTACTTC. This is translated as CASSFSSAYQETQYF.